This T cell receptor beta chain was sequenced for a study of human thymus T cells. Whole-study findings and limits: Highly overlapping thymic repertoires among unrelated individuals were reported in related research. Use of V and J genes seemed skewed within the thymic and blood repertoires.

Comment on this clone: Its antigen is unknown.

Corrective heart surgery yielded the resections from which the thymus tissue came. Donation was from healthy Finnish infants who were having corrective surgery that addressed congenital heart defects. The CDR3 is made up of 13 amino acids. Trimming took 4 bases from V and 5 from J; bases not matched to a gene: 3. CDR1 is MDHEN and CDR2 is SYDVKM in the germline V gene. This table comes from immunoSEQ multiplex PCR, and its TCRdb copy is limited to in-frame clones, with some not included. The repertoire consists of roughly 130,000 clones, with around 94% occurring once and the leading ten covering 0.02% to 0.03%.

This sequence originates from a boy in the first two years of life with a congenital heart defect but otherwise immunologically healthy. Sequencing was done on a sample of thymus tissue. The V call is TRBV28, the J call TRBJ1-2; 8 nucleotides align to TRBD1. The CDR3 here is CASSWDRPYGYTF. In nucleotides, the CDR3 is TGTGCCAGCAGTTGGGACAGGCCTTATGGCTACACCTTC.